The 3 T cell receptor beta chains presented below share a single source sample, sequenced in a study of beta chain features in type 1 diabetes. TCRB transcripts that were expressed got sequenced, as all of the isolated RNA had been reverse transcribed. The method was immunoSEQ multiplex PCR; TCRdb's version includes in-frame clones alone and lacks a portion of them. The table has around 250,000 clones, less than 30% seen once. Their specific antigens are unknown. Study conclusions and caveats: A moderate, significant TCRB CDR3 shortening appeared in type 1 diabetes across four CD4+ subsets.

Specimen: naive CD4+ T cells from blood. Receptor source: a woman aged 25 to 39 with type 1 diabetes.

The chain is built from TRBV5-1 and TRBJ2-3; D may be TRBD1 (6 bases). Germline-derived CDR1 and CDR2 are SGHRS and YFSETQ. Trimming stripped 3 bases from V and 5 bases from J, with 16 bases between. CDR3 length: 15 residues. CDR3 bases: TGCGCCAGCAGCTCTTCCTTGGGGGCGAGAGATACGCAGTATTTT. This gives the protein CASSSSLGARDTQYF.

This clone was seen a handful of times. The chain combines TRBV28 with TRBJ2-3, with D perhaps TRBD1 (6 bases). Germline lookup yields CDR1 MDHEN and CDR2 SYDVKM. The CDR3 is 15 residues long. V dropped 6 bases and J dropped 3 bases, with 16 bases sitting between them. In DNA form, the CDR3 reads TGTGCCAGCAGCCAGCAGGGACACGGGACAGATACGCAGTATTTT. Amino acids: CASSQQGHGTDTQYF.

This clone showed up just a few times. The chain is built from TRBV25-1 and TRBJ2-1; 12 bases agree with TRBD2. This CDR3 region has 18 residues. Germline assignment: CDR1 MGHDK and CDR2 SYGVNS. With V trimmed by 5 bases and J by 4 bases, 12 bases remained unmatched. CDR3 coding DNA: TGTGCCAGCAGTTCGCTAGCGGGAGGGGACGGGTCGTACAATGAGCAGTTCTTC. It encodes CASSSLAGGDGSYNEQFF.